Below are 29 T cell receptor beta chains sequenced from a single sample in a study of OX40 agonist ivuxolimab in advanced cancers. Sequenced by immunoSEQ multiplex PCR; TCRdb stores in-frame clones only, minus some. The sample includes about 72,000 clones, 89% of them seen just once. Material: CD4+ or CD8+ T cells sorted from blood, obtained in a trial of the OX40 agonist ivuxolimab. The receptors originated from an adult with an advanced solid tumor such as melanoma, head and neck, liver or kidney cancer.

The V call is TRBV19, the J call TRBJ1-1; D not resolved. The V and J ends lost 4 bases and 7 bases respectively, with 10 bases between them. Germline V gene data show CDR1 as LNHDA and CDR2 as SQIVND (reference sequence). The CDR3 totals 12 residues. The chain's CDR3 is CASSTPEIEAFF. CDR3 bases: TGTGCCAGTAGTACCCCAGAAATTGAAGCTTTCTTT.

The chain carries TRBV5-1 and TRBJ2-5, with D perhaps matching TRBD2 (5 bases). The CDR3 is 15 residues long. V lost 0 bases to trimming and J lost 2 bases, with 11 bases between them. Germline V gene lookup returns CDR1 SGHRS and CDR2 YFSETQ. The CDR3 loop reads CASSLDWGVQETQYF. CDR3 coding DNA: TGCGCCAGCAGCTTGGATTGGGGAGTACAAGAGACCCAGTACTTC.

The chain combines TRBV19 with TRBJ2-5, with 12 bases matching TRBD1. The germline V gene has CDR1 LNHDA and CDR2 SQIVND (reference sequence). With 5 bases clipped from V and 5 bases from J, the junction kept 3 bases outside the gene matches. CDR3 size: 14 residues. In DNA, the CDR3 is TGTGCCAGTAGTCGGGACAGGGGGCAGGAGACCCAGTACTTC. Protein: CASSRDRGQETQYF.

This clone was seen a few times. The V and J genes are TRBV18 and TRBJ1-1; D is ambiguous. The CDR3 consists of 13 residues. The germline CDR1 and CDR2 sequences are KGHSH and LQKENI. Trimming stripped 6 bases from V and 4 bases from J, with 12 bases between. CDR3 amino acids: CASSPTPGTEAFF. DNA of the CDR3: TGTGCCAGCTCTCCCACACCAGGCACTGAAGCTTTCTTT.

The rearrangement joins TRBV6-4 to TRBJ1-2; D gene unclear. Germline V gives CDR1 MRHNA, CDR2 SNTAGT. V lost 3 bases, J lost 5 bases, and 13 bases lay in between. The CDR3 extends over 14 amino acids. CDR3 nucleotides: TGTGCCAGCAGTGATTTCCCGGGATTATATGGCTACACCTTC. Translated, it gives CASSDFPGLYGYTF.

The chain couples TRBV7-9 to TRBJ2-3; maybe TRBD1 (5 bases). There are 15 residues in the CDR3. V gave up 5 bases and J gave up 1 base, with 13 bases separating them. Germline-derived CDR1 and CDR2 are SEHNR and FQNEAQ (reference sequence). The chain's CDR3 is CASSADRSRTDTQYF. As DNA, the CDR3 is TGTGCCAGCAGCGCAGACAGAAGCCGCACAGATACGCAGTATTTT. Combining the CDR3 with reference TRBV7-9 and TRBJ2-3 gives the whole variable domain DTGVSQNPRHKITKRGQNVTFRCDPISEHNRLYWYRQTLGQGPEFLTYFQNEAQLEKSRLLSDRFSAERPKGSFSTLEIQRTEQGDSAMYLCASSADRSRTDTQYFGPGTRLTVL.

V and J are TRBV19 and TRBJ2-5; D unclear. The germline CDR1 and CDR2 sequences are LNHDA and SQIVND (reference sequence). The CDR3 covers 14 residues. Trimming removed 3 bases from V and 2 bases from J, with 10 bases in between. CDR3 in DNA: TGTGCCAGTAGTATTTGGGGTCTACAAGAGACCCAGTACTTC. Amino acids: CASSIWGLQETQYF.

In its sample, this clone was seen a few times. This sequence joins TRBV19 and TRBJ1-5; weak D call: TRBD1 (5 bases). This CDR3 spans 14 amino acids. From germline, CDR1 is LNHDA and CDR2 SQIVND (reference sequence). V shed 8 bases and J shed 3 bases, with 14 bases lying between them. Written as DNA, the CDR3 is TGTGCCAGTCATGACGGGACCTACAATCAGCCCCAGCATTTT. This gives the protein CASHDGTYNQPQHF.

This chain connects TRBV27 to TRBJ1-6; a weak D match, TRBD1 (6 bases). Trimming removed 3 bases at V and 4 bases at J, with 16 bases between. CDR1 is MNHEY, CDR2 SMNVEV, per germline (reference sequence). The CDR3 length is 17 residues. The CDR3 nucleotides read TGTGCCAGCAGTTTTGGGCCAGGGGAACGGTATAATTCACCCCTCCACTTT. Amino acids: CASSFGPGERYNSPLHF.

The V gene is TRBV6-4, the J gene TRBJ1-1; the D gene is possibly TRBD1 (5 bases). V dropped 9 bases and J dropped 1 base, with 18 bases sitting between them. The germline CDR1 and CDR2 sequences are MRHNA and SNTAGT. This CDR3 region has 15 residues. The CDR3 here is CARETSGTKNTEAFF. The CDR3 DNA follows: TGTGCCAGGGAAACATCCGGGACCAAGAACACTGAAGCTTTCTTT.

The chain combines TRBV2 with TRBJ2-5; TRBD1 matches 8 bases. Germline V gene sequence: CDR1 SNHLY, CDR2 FYNNEI. CDR3 length equals 13 residues. Trimming cost V 8 bases and J 5 bases; bases outside gene matches: 7. CDR3 sequence (DNA): TGTGCCAGCCGGACAGGGAGTGGTGAGACCCAGTACTTC. Its protein product is CASRTGSGETQYF. The full variable domain, completed using reference TRBV2 and TRBJ2-5, is EPEVTQTPSHQVTQMGQEVILRCVPISNHLYFYWYRQILGQKVEFLVSFYNNEISEKSEIFDDQFSVERPDGSNFTLKIRSTKLEDSAMYFCASRTGSGETQYFGPGTRLLVL.

This clone occurred a few times. The chain combines TRBV2 with TRBJ1-1; TRBD1 is a possible D gene (5 bases). The V and J ends lost 2 bases and 9 bases respectively, with 10 bases between them. CDR1 and CDR2 from the germline V gene are SNHLY and FYNNEI. This CDR3 has 12 residues. CDR3 amino acids: CASSERGSKAFF. The CDR3 nucleotides read TGTGCCAGCAGTGAAAGGGGAAGTAAAGCTTTCTTT.

The CDR3 sequence: CASSLAEESPLHF. CDR3 nucleotides: TGTGCCAGCAGTTTAGCCGAGGAATCACCCCTCCACTTT. The V gene is TRBV27, the J gene TRBJ1-6; the D is unclear. Per the germline V gene, CDR1 is MNHEY and CDR2 is SMNVEV (reference sequence). The CDR3 covers 13 residues. V lost 2 bases to trimming and J lost 10 bases, with 9 bases between them.

This chain links TRBV12-5 with TRBJ1-5, with TRBD1 matching over 7 bases. V trimming: 7 bases; J trimming: 1 base; junction bases outside the gene matches: 4. Germline V gene lookup returns CDR1 LGHNT and CDR2 FRNRAP. The CDR3 is 14 residues long. The CDR3 bases are TGTGCTAGTGCCATGGGACAGAGCAATCAGCCCCAGCATTTT. Translation gives CASAMGQSNQPQHF.

CDR3 in amino acids: CASSPQVGTSFSQFF. CDR3 coding DNA: TGTGCCAGCAGCCCCCAGGTGGGGACTAGCTTTTCTCAGTTCTTC. V gene TRBV11-3 combines with J gene TRBJ2-1; 9 nucleotides match TRBD2. Germline V gene data show CDR1 as SGHNT and CDR2 as YENEEA. This CDR3 region has 15 residues. Trimming at V came to 5 bases and at J to 13 bases, leaving 15 bases not matched to a gene.

The gene calls are TRBV19 and TRBJ2-3, with 15 bases that match TRBD2. Germline V gene lookup returns CDR1 LNHDA and CDR2 SQIVND (reference sequence). J lost 3 bases, V lost 5 bases, and 6 bases had no gene match. The CDR3 has 17 residues. The CDR3 here is CASSPWTSGRGTDTQYF. As DNA, the CDR3 is TGTGCCAGTAGTCCCTGGACTAGCGGGAGGGGTACAGATACGCAGTATTTT.

V gene TRBV9 combines with J gene TRBJ2-5; D perhaps matches TRBD2 (7 bases). CDR1 is SGDLS, CDR2 YYNGEE, per germline. There are 14 residues in the CDR3. V dropped 5 bases and J dropped 5 bases, with 16 bases sitting between them. The CDR3 sequence is CASSRSGTWETQYF. In DNA form, the CDR3 reads TGTGCCAGCAGTCGGAGCGGGACATGGGAGACCCAGTACTTC. Looking up the rest from reference TRBV9 and TRBJ2-5 gives the full variable domain: DSGVTQTPKHLITATGQRVTLRCSPRSGDLSVYWYQQSLDQGLQFLIQYYNGEERAKGNILERFSAQQFPDLHSELNLSSLELGDSALYFCASSRSGTWETQYFGPGTRLLVL.

The chain carries TRBV5-1 and TRBJ2-6, with D perhaps TRBD1 (6 bases). The CDR3 totals 17 residues. Germline-derived CDR1 and CDR2 are SGHRS and YFSETQ. Trimming stripped 4 bases from V and 0 bases from J, with 14 bases between. CDR3 protein: CASSQGAGDSGANVLTF. DNA of the CDR3: TGCGCCAGCAGCCAAGGCGCAGGGGACTCTGGGGCCAACGTCCTGACTTTC.

This chain links TRBV4-3 with TRBJ1-1, with D possibly TRBD1 on 6 matching bases. Trimming pared 6 bases from V and 3 bases from J, leaving 14 bases between. This CDR3 comprises 14 residues. Looked up from germline, CDR1 is LGHNA and CDR2 is YSLEER. The CDR3 spells CASSYRTAHTEAFF. In DNA, the CDR3 is TGCGCCAGCAGTTATAGGACAGCACACACTGAAGCTTTCTTT.

The chain links TRBV19 to TRBJ1-3, with D perhaps TRBD1 (5 bases). The CDR3 contains 15 residues. CDR1 is LNHDA, CDR2 SQIVND, per germline (reference sequence). Trimming pared 3 bases from V and 2 bases from J, leaving 11 bases between. The CDR3 reads CASSIRGSPGNTIYF. The CDR3, as DNA: TGTGCCAGTAGTATCCGGGGCTCGCCTGGAAACACCATATATTTT.

The chain has TRBV5-1 and TRBJ2-5, with 7 bases aligning to TRBD1. This CDR3 comprises 13 residues. The junction had 0 bases not matched to a gene; V was cut back by 3 bases and J by 1 base. Germline assignment: CDR1 SGHRS and CDR2 YFSETQ. The CDR3 is CASSWDSQETQYF. The DNA for the CDR3 is TGCGCCAGCAGCTGGGACAGCCAAGAGACCCAGTACTTC.

The rearrangement uses TRBV2 and TRBJ2-5; 7 nucleotides match TRBD1. Per the germline V gene, CDR1 is SNHLY and CDR2 is FYNNEI. The V gene end was trimmed by 6 bases and the J gene end by 1 base; junction bases not matched to a gene: 5. CDR3 length: 14 amino acids. CDR3 DNA sequence: TGTGCCAGCAGCTATGGACAGGCCCAAGAGACCCAGTACTTC. Translated, it gives CASSYGQAQETQYF.

The chain is built from TRBV7-2 and TRBJ2-1, with a possible D match to TRBD2 (5 bases). Trimming cost V 0 bases and J 8 bases, with 11 bases left between them. Germline V gene data show CDR1 as SGHTA and CDR2 as FQGNSA. The CDR3 has 14 residues. The CDR3, as DNA: TGTGCCAGCAGCTTAGCCGGCGGAGGTGATGAGCAGTTCTTC. Its translation: CASSLAGGGDEQFF.

J is TRBJ1-1 and V is TRBV6-1, with D unclear. CDR3 length: 15 amino acids. Trimming took 4 bases from V and 0 from J, leaving 12 bases between them. Germline V gene lookup returns CDR1 MNHNS and CDR2 SASEGT. CDR3 sequence reads: CASSVTELMNTEAFF. CDR3 in DNA: TGTGCCAGCAGTGTCACGGAGCTCATGAACACTGAAGCTTTCTTT.

This clone appeared a few times. The chain is built from TRBV6-1 and TRBJ1-2, with D maybe TRBD1 (5 bases). The CDR3 is 16 amino acids. V lost 3 bases and J lost 0, with 14 bases in between. From germline, CDR1 is MNHNS and CDR2 SASEGT. The CDR3 region has the DNA TGTGCCAGCAGTGAGTGGGGGACCTACACTAACTATGGCTACACCTTC. Protein sequence: CASSEWGTYTNYGYTF.

This clone appeared a few times. The chain has TRBV11-2 and TRBJ2-1, with D hard to call. Germline V gene sequence: CDR1 SGHAT, CDR2 FQNNGV. This CDR3 is 15 amino acids long. With 5 bases removed from V and 0 bases from J, the gap between germline ends came to 11 bases. The CDR3 DNA reads TGTGCCAGCAGCCTACGTTCGGGCTCCTACAATGAGCAGTTCTTC. Protein sequence: CASSLRSGSYNEQFF.

In its sample, this clone ranks as medium-sized. CDR3 sequence (DNA): TGTGCCAGCAGCTCCTGGGACAGGGGGAACAATGAGCAGTTCTTC. This sequence encodes CASSSWDRGNNEQFF. This rearrangement joins TRBV7-9 to TRBJ2-1; 11 nucleotides align to TRBD1. Germline V gene lookup returns CDR1 SEHNR and CDR2 FQNEAQ (reference sequence). CDR3 length: 15 residues. Trimming cost V 4 bases and J 5 bases; bases outside gene matches: 4.

This rearrangement joins TRBV10-3 to TRBJ2-7, with TRBD1 identical over 9 bases. The CDR3 is 15 amino acids. CDR1 and CDR2 from the germline V gene are ENHRY and SYGVKD. V lost 11 bases and J lost 3; bases outside the gene matches: 14. The CDR3 DNA reads as TGTGCCGCCTCTCGGGCGGGACAGGGTGACTACGAGCAGTACTTC. Translated, it gives CAASRAGQGDYEQYF.

Concerning this clone itself: The DNA is left out, because the CDR3 cannot be placed on it with certainty; the CDR3 is given as TCRdb lists it. The chain recombines TRBV28 with TRBJ2-1; the table's TRBD2 call for D was not verified on the DNA. Germline lookup yields CDR1 MDHEN and CDR2 SYDVKM. The CDR3 has 14 amino acids, counting both end residues. The CDR3 is CASSSSHGYNEQFF.